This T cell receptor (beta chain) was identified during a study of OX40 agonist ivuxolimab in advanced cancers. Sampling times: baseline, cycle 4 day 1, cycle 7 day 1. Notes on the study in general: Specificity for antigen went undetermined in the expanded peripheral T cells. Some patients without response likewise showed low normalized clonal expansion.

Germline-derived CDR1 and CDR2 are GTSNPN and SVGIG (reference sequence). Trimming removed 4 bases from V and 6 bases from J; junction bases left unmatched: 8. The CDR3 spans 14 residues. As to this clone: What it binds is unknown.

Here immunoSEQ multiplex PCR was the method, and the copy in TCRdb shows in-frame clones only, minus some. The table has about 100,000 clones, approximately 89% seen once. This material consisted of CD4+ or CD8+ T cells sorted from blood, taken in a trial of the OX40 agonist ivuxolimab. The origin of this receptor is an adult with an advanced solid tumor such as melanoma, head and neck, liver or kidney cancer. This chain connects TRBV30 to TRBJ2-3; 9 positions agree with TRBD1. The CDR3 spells CAWKDRGGSDTQYF. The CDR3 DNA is TGTGCCTGGAAGGACAGGGGAGGGTCGGATACGCAGTATTTT.